The next 14 T cell receptor beta chains were all read from a single sample in a study of shared clonotypes between healthy human individuals. Data came from immunoSEQ multiplex PCR; TCRdb stores just in-frame clones and leaves some out. The data show some 1 million clones, roughly 70% seen once. Material for sequencing was memory CD4+ T cells sorted from blood. Subset meaning: CD45RA-negative fraction. Every receptor here comes from a man in his late teens or twenties in good health.

This clone was counted only a few times. The gene calls are TRBV6-1 and TRBJ2-1; tentatively, D is TRBD1 (6 bases). The CDR3 runs 13 residues. V was trimmed by 4 bases and J by 9 bases, leaving 13 bases between them. From germline, CDR1 is MNHNS and CDR2 SASEGT. CDR3 sequence reads: CASSAFGGAEQFF. The CDR3 coding sequence is TGTGCCAGCAGTGCGTTTGGGGGCGCTGAGCAGTTCTTC.

CDR3: CASSLGGVTDTQYF. CDR3 coding DNA: TGTGCCAGCAGCTTGGGGGGGGTCACAGATACGCAGTATTTT. This chain links TRBV11-3 with TRBJ2-3, with 7 bases fitting TRBD2. The CDR3 is made up of 14 amino acids. With 3 bases clipped from V and 2 bases from J, the junction kept 2 bases outside the gene matches. Per germline, CDR1 SGHNT and CDR2 YENEEA. Variable domain in full (rest from reference TRBV11-3 and TRBJ2-3): EAGVVQSPRYKIIEKKQPVAFWCNPISGHNTLYWYLQNLGQGPELLIRYENEEAVDDSQLPKDRFSAERLKGVDSTLKIQPAELGDSAVYLCASSLGGVTDTQYFGPGTRLTVL.

The chain is built from TRBV5-1 and TRBJ1-1, with D uncertain. The CDR3 is 15 amino acids. CDR1 and CDR2 (germline): SGHRS, YFSETQ. Trimming removed 2 bases from V and 1 base from J, with 12 bases in between. The CDR3 loop is CASSFENTPNTEAFF. CDR3 DNA: TGCGCCAGCAGCTTTGAGAACACCCCGAACACTGAAGCTTTCTTT.

The chain uses TRBV5-1 and TRBJ1-1; tentatively, D is TRBD1 (6 bases). The CDR3 covers 15 residues. Trimming pared 2 bases from V and 5 bases from J, leaving 16 bases between. CDR1 and CDR2 from the germline V gene are SGHRS and YFSETQ. Written as DNA, the CDR3 is TGCGCCAGCAGCTTCGGTCACGGGGGGCTAACTGAAGCTTTCTTT. Its protein product is CASSFGHGGLTEAFF.

The V and J genes are TRBV11-3 and TRBJ2-3, with TRBD2 as a possible D gene (6 bases). This CDR3 has 14 residues. The germline V gene has CDR1 SGHNT and CDR2 YENEEA. The germline V and J ends were trimmed by 5 bases and 9 bases, with 18 bases remaining between them. Here the CDR3 DNA reads TGTGCCAGCAGCCTGGAGGGACTGCGAAGCACGCAGTATTTT. Protein: CASSLEGLRSTQYF.

The chain joins TRBV5-1 to TRBJ2-5; TRBD2 matches 15 bases. CDR3 size: 16 residues. The germline V gene encodes CDR1 SGHRS and CDR2 YFSETQ. With 4 bases clipped from V and 4 bases from J, the junction kept 5 bases outside the gene matches. DNA of the CDR3: TGCGCCAGCAGCCCAGGACTAGCGGGGGGGACAGAGACCCAGTACTTC. Translating it yields CASSPGLAGGTETQYF. The full variable domain, completed using reference TRBV5-1 and TRBJ2-5, is KAGVTQTPRYLIKTRGQQVTLSCSPISGHRSVSWYQQTPGQGLQFLFEYFSETQRNKGNFPGRFSGRQFSNSRSEMNVSTLELGDSALYLCASSPGLAGGTETQYFGPGTRLLVL.

J is TRBJ2-5 and V is TRBV28, with D possibly matching TRBD1 (6 bases). CDR1 and CDR2 (germline): MDHEN, SYDVKM. The CDR3 loop spans 15 amino acids. V dropped 1 base and J dropped 1 base, with 10 bases sitting between them. CDR3 protein: CASSLSGVTQETQYF. In DNA form, the CDR3 reads TGTGCCAGCAGTTTATCAGGGGTCACCCAAGAGACCCAGTACTTC.

The chain uses TRBV5-1 and TRBJ2-2; TRBD2 is a possible D gene (6 bases). V dropped 7 bases and J dropped 3 bases, with 13 bases sitting between them. Per the germline V gene, CDR1 is SGHRS and CDR2 is YFSETQ. The CDR3 totals 14 residues. The CDR3 here is CASLPIADTGELFF. The CDR3 DNA reads TGCGCCAGCCTACCAATAGCGGACACCGGGGAGCTGTTTTTT.

This chain uses TRBV5-1 with TRBJ1-1; TRBD1 matches at 8 bases. V lost 0 bases to trimming and J lost 4 bases; unmatched junction nucleotides: 5. This CDR3 is built from 15 residues. In germline, CDR1 is SGHRS, CDR2 YFSETQ. The CDR3 nucleotides read TGCGCCAGCAGCTTGGACCAGGGGGCAAGCACTGAAGCTTTCTTT. It is translated as CASSLDQGASTEAFF.

The J gene is TRBJ1-4, the V gene TRBV5-1; no clear D. The V gene's germline CDR1 is SGHRS and CDR2 YFSETQ. V was trimmed by 1 base and J by 7 bases, leaving 11 bases between them. The CDR3 runs to 14 residues. The CDR3 protein is CASSLSRAGEKLFF. The CDR3 DNA reads TGCGCCAGCAGCTTGTCTAGAGCCGGTGAAAAACTGTTTTTT.

This clone came up once. The chain combines TRBV10-3 with TRBJ2-3, with 7 bases matching TRBD2. The ends lost 8 bases at V and 6 bases at J; junction bases unmatched: 17. The V gene's germline CDR1 is ENHRY and CDR2 SYGVKD. The CDR3 totals 16 residues. The CDR3 DNA is TGTGCCATCGGTAGCGACTCGGGGGGATTGCAGGATACGCAGTATTTT. Amino acid sequence: CAIGSDSGGLQDTQYF.

This chain links TRBV13 with TRBJ1-1; D remains unclear. CDR1 PRHDT and CDR2 FYEKMQ come from the germline V gene (reference sequence). The V end lost 4 bases, the J end lost 1 base, and 13 bases lay between the germline ends. CDR3 length: 15 residues. CDR3 loop: CASSYPGKGNTEAFF. For the CDR3, the DNA is TGTGCCAGCAGCTATCCCGGGAAGGGGAACACTGAAGCTTTCTTT.

This clone occurred many times. The chain carries TRBV6-5 and TRBJ2-7; D is uncertain. Trimming removed 6 bases from V and 0 bases from J, with 9 bases in between. CDR1 MNHEY and CDR2 SVGAGI come from the germline V gene. This CDR3 comprises 13 residues. CDR3 sequence: CASSLGSSYEQYF. As DNA, the CDR3 is TGTGCCAGCAGCCTAGGGTCCTCCTACGAGCAGTACTTC.

The chain is built from TRBV7-3 and TRBJ2-2; 9 bases are shared with TRBD2. The CDR3 is made up of 16 amino acids. J was trimmed by 11 bases and V by 2 bases; bases with no gene match: 12. Looked up from germline, CDR1 is SGHTA and CDR2 is FQGTGA. CDR3 protein: CASSLFASGVGGELFF. The CDR3 DNA reads TGTGCCAGCAGCTTATTCGCTAGCGGGGTCGGTGGCGAGCTGTTTTTT.